The present T cell receptor (beta chain) was sequenced within a study of blood T cell repertoires in COVID-19 (dated by TCRdb to the early 2020s). In the study overall: Samples from collaborators originated in the United States, Italy and Spain and spanned both the acute and convalescent phases of COVID-19. The material from the prospective study consisted of cDNA or gDNA derived from T cells, B-cell-depleted T cells, or PBMCs. Subjects who had been exposed to COVID-19, were actively infected with it, or had recovered from it provided the deeply sampled blood TCRbeta repertoires that made up the dataset. The repertoires were released in a freely available public database intended as a resource for research on the immune response to SARS-CoV-2. Samples were obtained from the ongoing ImmuneRACE study (first 160 participants) and from some 1,300 subjects provided by 6 global collaborators. Nearly every sample came with metadata listing a de-identified subject ID, COVID-19 status, age in years and sex. Where available, HLA class I and class II types were taken from metadata supplied by the sample provider and were not determined by assay-based typing. Paper-wide results and their limitations: Clinical and demographic metadata were provided uncurated, with the amount varying by source and participant.

TCRbeta CDR3 regions were amplified from genomic DNA using the immunoSEQ Assay, a bias-controlled multiplex PCR. The authors' analysis ran thus. The number of nucleated cells in each sample was estimated by amplification of reference gene primers within the assay. Sequence reads were collapsed and filtered to measure the absolute abundance of every unique TCRbeta CDR3 rearrangement. Productive Simpson clonality was computed per sample as the square root of Simpson's diversity index over productive rearrangements. TCRdb holds this immuneACCESS table with in-frame rearrangements only. Some clones are missing; in checked studies, unresolved V genes explain under half, and the rest has no known cause. The DNA gave D and trimming, while V, J and clone size come from that table. The sample contains about 130,000 clones, over 80% of them found a single time. Jointly, the top ten make up approximately 12% of the sample.

The CDR3 contains 13 residues, cysteine and phenylalanine counted. Kept here is only the CDR3 DNA, which spans 39 bases and is read in frame from base 1. Taken from the germline V gene, the CDR1 and CDR2 loops are SGDLS and YYNGEE. Trimming takes 5 bases off V and 5 bases off J; junction bases not matched to a gene: 4. The collaborating institutions used their own protocols to collect whole blood in K2EDTA tubes. Collaborator samples were shipped for TCRbeta analysis as frozen whole blood, isolated PBMCs, or DNA extracted from either sample type. About this clone itself: It lacks a known antigen. No clone much larger than this one lies a single base away; base qualities are absent.

The sequence came from a man aged 60 to 75 with acute or convalescent COVID-19. The V and J segments used are TRBV9 and TRBJ1-1; TRBD1 lines up with 9 middle nucleotides. The specimen was peripheral blood. The CDR3 loop reads CASSTGGGTEAFF. The nucleotide sequence is TGTGCCAGCAGTACAGGGGGCGGAACTGAAGCTTTCTTT. Supplemented by the reference TRBV9 and TRBJ1-1 proteins around the CDR3, the complete variable domain is DSGVTQTPKHLITATGQRVTLRCSPRSGDLSVYWYQQSLDQGLQFLIQYYNGEERAKGNILERFSAQQFPDLHSELNLSSLELGDSALYFCASSTGGGTEAFFGQGTRLTVV.